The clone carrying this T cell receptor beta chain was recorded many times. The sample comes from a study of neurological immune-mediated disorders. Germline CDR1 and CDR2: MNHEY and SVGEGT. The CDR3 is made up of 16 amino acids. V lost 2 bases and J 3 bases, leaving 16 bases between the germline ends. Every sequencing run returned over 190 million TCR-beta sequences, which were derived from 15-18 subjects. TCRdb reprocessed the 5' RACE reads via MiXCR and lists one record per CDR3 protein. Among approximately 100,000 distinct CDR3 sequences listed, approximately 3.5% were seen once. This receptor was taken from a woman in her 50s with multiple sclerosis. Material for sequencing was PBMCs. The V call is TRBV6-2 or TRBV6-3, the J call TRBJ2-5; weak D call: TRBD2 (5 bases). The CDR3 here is CASSYEVWRTEETQYF. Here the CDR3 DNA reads TGTGCCAGCAGTTACGAAGTATGGAGGACGGAAGAGACCCAGTACTTC.